Listed below are T cell receptor beta chains from one sample, sequenced in a study of blood T cell repertoires in COVID-19. Profiled with immunoSEQ multiplex PCR; TCRdb holds only in-frame clones, not every one. The table has some 240,000 clones, about 81% seen once; the top ten hold 4.5% to 5.5%. Source material: peripheral blood. Receptors originate from a woman aged 65 to 85 with COVID-19, enrolled during active disease. Each CDR3 is given with its conserved first and last residue.

J gene,V gene,CDR3 protein
TRBJ1-1,TRBV30,CASKTGSFGTEAFF
TRBJ1-1,TRBV28,CASTLGGSNTEAFF
TRBJ2-1,TRBV5-1,CASSLELSGRARNEQFF
TRBJ2-7,TRBV28,CASSLGQGNYEQYF
TRBJ2-1,TRBV25-1,CASTPGGMGSYNEQFF
TRBJ1-5,TRBV7-8,CASSPGQGNQPQHF
TRBJ2-1,TRBV6-2/TRBV6-3,CASSSSGTRYNEQFF
TRBJ2-2,TRBV9,CASSAFPGELFF
TRBJ2-7,TRBV14,CASRLSGRGGNEQYF
TRBJ1-5,TRBV19,CASSILSGVRGNQPQHF
TRBJ2-7,TRBV28,CASSFPRTGREQYF
TRBJ2-5,TRBV7-9,CASSTYGTGETQYF
TRBJ1-2,TRBV5-1,CASSSGQGDGYTF
TRBJ2-1,TRBV6-2/TRBV6-3,CASSLLRVPGGGPYNEQFF
TRBJ2-1,TRBV5-1,CASSFRDSTYNEQFF
TRBJ2-5,TRBV3-1/TRBV3-2,CASSQETPPRAQYF
TRBJ1-1,TRBV5-8,CASRHDRGTNTEAFF
TRBJ1-5,TRBV18,CASSPGGQPQHF
TRBJ1-2,TRBV25-1,CASSREGASGGYGYTF
TRBJ2-7,TRBV28,CASGQKPYEQYF
TRBJ2-5,TRBV28,CASSLSYQETQYF
TRBJ2-2,TRBV28,CASSFSRFPGELFF
TRBJ2-2,TRBV9,CASSETSEPGELFF
TRBJ1-5,TRBV12-3/TRBV12-4,CASSLSGNQPQHF
TRBJ1-4,TRBV15,CATSSHQDTRGKLFF
TRBJ2-3,TRBV6-2/TRBV6-3,CASSYRTSGTGTQYF
TRBJ1-1,TRBV27,CASSLKPGMNTEAFF
TRBJ1-2,TRBV28,CASTGPGEGYGYTF
TRBJ2-3,TRBV7-2,CASSLFSGGDDTQYF
TRBJ1-6,TRBV30,CAWSPQGDSPLHF
TRBJ1-3,TRBV6-4,CASSLRGDTIYF
TRBJ1-2,TRBV5-4,CASSGRGDRRAGYTF
TRBJ2-5,TRBV7-2,CASSRTSGAQETQYF
TRBJ1-5,TRBV7-2,CASSRDRRLQPQHF